The sequence of this T cell receptor beta chain was determined in a study of cytomegalovirus exposure and HLA in healthy donors (TCRdb year 2017). Notes on the research overall: According to a later analysis, one platform produced both the roughly 120 validation repertoires and the 670 or so repertoires of the first cohort. High-throughput TCR immunosequencing, statistical association of individual TCRs with disease status, and machine learning were combined to predict cytomegalovirus infection status. The study aimed to test whether cataloging public T cell receptors could reveal signatures of past pathogen exposure. A separate validation cohort of about 110 different subjects was used in addition to the roughly 700-subject first cohort. Summary of the overall study and its limitations: Of the cluster scores, around 95% were above 0 in a later analysis, which found that TCRs clustered in the first cohort also tended to co-occur in the roughly 130 validation repertoires. The validation cohort had no HLA typing available for a later analysis, so co-occurrence within that cohort was assessed over all 120 or so repertoires. According to the authors, the approach could potentially be generalized to other disease states and immunological phenotypes. In vitro tests confirmed that a few of the cytomegalovirus-associated TCR beta chains recognize cytomegalovirus antigens. Most TCR sequences were observed very rarely across donors, whereas some public TCRs were present in many individuals. Cytomegalovirus status was reported to be diagnosed by the classifier with high specificity and sensitivity in both the original and validation cohorts. In the study, about 150 TCR beta chains were listed as associated with cytomegalovirus.

CDR1 and CDR2 were assigned from the germline V gene (reference sequence) as SEHNR and FQNEAQ. Including the terminal cysteine and phenylalanine, the CDR3 comprises 12 residues. This entry keeps only the CDR3 DNA: 36 bases, framed from base 1. Trimming takes 1 base from V and 5 bases from J, and the germline ends sit 5 bases apart. Separate from the approximately 730-subject first cohort, the validation cohort of about 110 subjects was the group to which the donors belonged. Libraries were prepared through the immunoSEQ multiplex PCR assay. Processing in the source paper ran as follows. A statistical classification framework was built to diagnose cytomegalovirus status from the catalog of TCR beta chain sequences. The source is immuneACCESS, and TCRdb retained only in-frame sequences with V and J called. Part of the clones is not carried over; for the studies checked, unresolved V genes explain less than half of this, and the remainder is unexplained. V, J and clone size are those of that table, while D and trimming were read from the DNA. Counted in this sample were around 300,000 clones; just over 85% of them appeared once. The ten largest make up roughly 0.99% of the sample.

As regards this clone: What antigen it recognizes has not been identified. No base quality values were provided; no much bigger clone lies one nucleotide off.

The chain is made from TRBV7-9 and TRBJ1-2; the D segment cannot be called with confidence. This receptor was identified in a woman aged 18 to 35 in good health and CMV-seronegative. Sequencing used PBMCs. DNA sequence: TGTGCCAGCAGCTTAGAACAGTATGGCTACACCTTC. Translated, this is CASSLEQYGYTF.